The rows below give T cell receptor beta chains drawn from one sample of a study of regulatory T cells in long-lasting Graves disease. TCRdb processed the multiplex PCR reads anew with MiXCR; each CDR3 protein has one entry. The sample lists 500,000 to 700,000 distinct CDR3 sequences; approximately 15% were seen once. The data were also submitted as part of a second study, on T cells in Graves' hyperthyroidism and ophthalmopathy.

The sequenced sample was peripheral blood mononuclear cells (PBMCs), obtained at new diagnosis, from a patient treated with antithyroid drugs. The receptors shown here come from a woman in her twenties or thirties with Graves disease. Both conserved end residues are part of each CDR3. A D gene is named only where the DNA matches it firmly. The size entry is marked missing in some rows and otherwise reads once, few, many or a size class.

TRBV24-1,-,-,TRBJ2-3,TGTGCCACCAGTGAACTGGCCCGCACAGATACGCAGTATTTT,CATSELARTDTQYF
TRBV7-6,many,-,TRBJ1-3,TGTGCCAGCAGTTTGACAGCTGGAAACACCATATATTTT,CASSLTAGNTIYF
TRBV24-1,few,-,TRBJ1-4,TGTGCCACCAGTGATGCCACAGGGCCGAATGAAAAACTGTTTTTT,CATSDATGPNEKLFF
TRBV12-3/TRBV12-4,many,TRBD1,TRBJ1-5,TGTGCCAGCAGGTGGGGACAGGGGAATCAGCCCCAGCATTTT,CASRWGQGNQPQHF
TRBV28,few,-,TRBJ1-1,TGTGCCAGCAGTTTCGGGGGGGGGGCCCTTGAAGCTTTCTTT,CASSFGGGALEAFF
TRBV7-2,once,-,TRBJ2-7,TGTGCCAGCAGAATCTACCGGGAAACTGCGCGCGAGCAGTACTTC,CASRIYRETAREQYF
TRBV18,few,TRBD1,TRBJ1-2,TGTGCCAGCTCACGTACTGACAGGGACTATGGCTACACCTTC,CASSRTDRDYGYTF
TRBV20-1,few,-,TRBJ1-6,TGCAGTGCTCCCCCTGGGGGGTCTCTCGACACCCTCCACTTT,CSAPPGGSLDTLHF
TRBV7-9,-,-,TRBJ2-7,TGTGCCAGCAGTCGGCAAGGCCTATCCTACGAGCAGTACTTC,CASSRQGLSYEQYF
TRBV10-3,-,-,TRBJ2-3,TGTGCCATCAAAACGGCCACAGATACGCAGTATTTT,CAIKTATDTQYF
TRBV7-9,many,-,TRBJ2-1,TGTGCCAGCAGGGACCCTTCCACCTACAATGAGCAGTTCTTC,CASRDPSTYNEQFF
TRBV29-1,many,TRBD1,TRBJ1-2,TGCAGCGTTGCCGGACAGGGGGCTTATGGCTACACCTTC,CSVAGQGAYGYTF
TRBV19,-,TRBD1,TRBJ1-5,TGTGCCAGTAGTGGCATGACAGGGGGCCAGCCCCAGCATTTT,CASSGMTGGQPQHF
TRBV6-1,few,TRBD1,TRBJ1-6,TGTGCCAGCAGCCCACTGACAGGGGGGGCCTCGGGAACACCCCTCCACTTT,CASSPLTGGASGTPLHF
TRBV28,many,-,TRBJ1-2,TGTGCCAGCAGTTCCCATGAGGGGCTGGACTATGGCTACACCTTC,CASSSHEGLDYGYTF
TRBV28,few,TRBD2,TRBJ2-3,TGTGCCACAGTAACATTTGAGCCGGGGACTAGCGGGGGGGTAGATACGCAGTATTTT,CATVTFEPGTSGGVDTQYF
TRBV7-6,few,-,TRBJ2-3,TGTGCCAGCAGCACATTTAGGGGGGACCTGACTAGCACAGATACGCAGTATTTT,CASSTFRGDLTSTDTQYF
TRBV19,few,TRBD1,TRBJ1-2,TGTGCCAGTAGTATCTCCGGGACAGGAGAGCACTATGGCTACACCTTC,CASSISGTGEHYGYTF
TRBV11-2,few,TRBD2,TRBJ2-7,TGTGCCAGCAGTGAGCCAGCGGGAGGGAACTACGAGCAGTACTTC,CASSEPAGGNYEQYF
TRBV6-2/TRBV6-3,many,-,TRBJ1-5,TGTGCCAGCAGATATGGGATGGCTCAGCCCCAGCATTTT,CASRYGMAQPQHF
TRBV28,few,-,TRBJ1-3,TGTGCCAGCACCCCGGAAGGGAGGTCTGGAAACACCATATATTTT,CASTPEGRSGNTIYF
TRBV20-1,few,-,TRBJ1-5,TGCAGTGCTAGAGAAGGGGTCCAGCCCCAGCATTTT,CSAREGVQPQHF
TRBV12-3/TRBV12-4,many,TRBD1,TRBJ1-5,TGTGCCAGCAGCTTGGGACAGGGTTTTCAGCCCCAGCATTTT,CASSLGQGFQPQHF